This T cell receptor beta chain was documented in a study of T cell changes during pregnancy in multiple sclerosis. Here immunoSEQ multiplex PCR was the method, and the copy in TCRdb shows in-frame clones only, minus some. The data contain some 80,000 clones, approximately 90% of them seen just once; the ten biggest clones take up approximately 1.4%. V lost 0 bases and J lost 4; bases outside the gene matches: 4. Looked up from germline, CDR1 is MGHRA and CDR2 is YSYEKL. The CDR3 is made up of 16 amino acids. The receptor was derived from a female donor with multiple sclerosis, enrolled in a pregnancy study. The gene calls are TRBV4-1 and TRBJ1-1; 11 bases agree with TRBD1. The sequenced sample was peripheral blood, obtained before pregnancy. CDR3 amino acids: CASSQDGQGAVTEAFF. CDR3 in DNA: TGCGCCAGCAGCCAAGATGGACAGGGGGCAGTCACTGAAGCTTTCTTT.